These T cell receptor beta chains were read from a single sample in a study of cytomegalovirus exposure and HLA in healthy donors. Assay used: immunoSEQ multiplex PCR; TCRdb lists only in-frame clones, some missing. The sample holds 130,000 or so clones, roughly 62% seen once. Sequenced material: PBMCs. Receptors originate from a male donor in good health and CMV-seronegative. The CDR3 runs from the conserved cysteine through the conserved F or W. A D gene is named only where the DNA matches it firmly. Clone size is stated in some rows and not others, as once, few, many or a class when expanded.

clone_size	v_call	d_call	j_call	cdr3_aa	cdr3_nt
.	TRBV29-1	.	TRBJ1-1	CSVVQGSGTEAFF	TGCAGCGTTGTTCAGGGTTCAGGCACTGAAGCTTTCTTT
.	TRBV19	TRBD1	TRBJ2-1	CASSTTGGSYNEQFF	TGTGCCAGTAGTACTACAGGGGGCTCCTACAATGAGCAGTTCTTC
.	TRBV9	TRBD2	TRBJ2-1	CASSVSGGDYNEQFF	TGTGCCAGCAGCGTTAGCGGGGGGGACTACAATGAGCAGTTCTTC
.	TRBV5-1	TRBD1	TRBJ2-1	CASSYNMLVGQGRLDEQFF	TGCGCCAGCAGCTACAACATGCTGGTCGGACAGGGTAGATTGGATGAGCAGTTCTTC
.	TRBV10-3	TRBD1	TRBJ1-5	CAISDWTGSGQPQHF	TGTGCCATCAGTGACTGGACAGGGTCTGGGCAGCCCCAGCATTTT
.	TRBV7-9	TRBD1	TRBJ1-6	CASSDGQGGCSLHF	TGTGCCAGCAGCGACGGACAGGGGGGTTGCTCCCTCCACTTT
.	TRBV5-1	.	TRBJ2-3	CASSLALDTQYF	TGCGCCAGCAGCTTGGCTTTAGATACGCAGTATTTT
few	TRBV29-1	TRBD1	TRBJ2-7	CSVEQGVPNEQYF	TGCAGCGTTGAACAGGGGGTACCTAACGAGCAGTACTTC
few	TRBV30	.	TRBJ1-1	CAWSARKQAEAFF	TGTGCCTGGAGTGCCCGGAAACAGGCGGAAGCTTTCTTT
.	TRBV5-1	.	TRBJ1-1	CASKKEGENTEAFF	TGCGCCAGCAAGAAAGAAGGGGAGAACACTGAAGCTTTCTTT
.	TRBV19	.	TRBJ2-7	CASSNRAGYEQYF	TGTGCCAGTAGCAACAGGGCTGGCTACGAGCAGTACTTC
.	TRBV11-2	TRBD1	TRBJ2-7	CASSLHRGSSYEQYF	TGTGCCAGCAGCTTACACAGGGGGAGCTCCTACGAGCAGTACTTC
few	TRBV19	.	TRBJ2-5	CASSSGETQYF	TGTGCCAGTAGTTCAGGGGAGACCCAGTACTTC
.	TRBV6-1	TRBD1	TRBJ1-2	CASTTGTPNYGYTF	TGTGCCAGCACGACAGGGACTCCTAACTATGGCTACACCTTC
few	TRBV6-5	.	TRBJ2-2	CASSLAQANGELFF	TGTGCCAGCAGTTTAGCACAGGCAAACGGGGAGCTGTTTTTT
.	TRBV5-4	.	TRBJ2-7	CASSQDTSSYEQYF	TGTGCCAGCAGCCAGGACACCAGCTCCTACGAGCAGTACTTC
.	TRBV6-1	TRBD2	TRBJ2-1	CASSALGGDPPQFF	TGTGCCAGCAGTGCACTCGGGGGGGACCCACCGCAGTTCTTC
.	TRBV7-8	TRBD1	TRBJ2-3	CASSKGQGRTDTQYF	TGTGCCAGCAGCAAAGGACAGGGCCGCACAGATACGCAGTATTTT
.	TRBV7-3	.	TRBJ1-1	CASSSMGGNTEAFF	TGTGCCAGCAGCTCAATGGGGGGGAACACTGAAGCTTTCTTT
.	TRBV7-9	TRBD1	TRBJ1-3	CASSLRTGAENTIYF	TGTGCCAGCAGCCTCCGGACAGGGGCTGAAAACACCATATATTTT
.	TRBV4-1	TRBD1	TRBJ1-6	CASSQGQGAASPLHF	TGCGCCAGCAGCCAAGGCCAGGGGGCGGCTTCACCCCTCCACTTT
.	TRBV5-1	TRBD1	TRBJ2-1	CASSPVGGTFDNEQFF	TGCGCCAGCAGCCCGGTAGGGGGCACGTTCGACAATGAGCAGTTCTTC
.	TRBV18	.	TRBJ2-7	CASSPENEQYF	TGTGCCAGCTCACCTGAGAACGAGCAGTACTTC
.	TRBV9	.	TRBJ2-7	CASSVVPEESEQYF	TGTGCCAGCAGCGTAGTTCCCGAGGAGAGCGAGCAGTACTTC
.	TRBV4-2	.	TRBJ2-7	CASSQEGALNYEQYF	TGTGCCAGCAGCCAAGAAGGAGCCTTAAACTACGAGCAGTACTTC
.	TRBV7-2	.	TRBJ1-4	CASSRDYRNEKLFF	TGTGCCAGCAGCCGCGACTATAGGAATGAAAAACTGTTTTTT
.	TRBV4-1	.	TRBJ1-2	CASSPQGNYGYTF	TGCGCCAGCAGCCCACAGGGTAACTATGGCTACACCTTC
.	TRBV7-9	TRBD2	TRBJ2-2	CASSPGLVGGGELFF	TGTGCCAGCAGTCCGGGACTAGTCGGTGGCGGGGAGCTGTTTTTT
.	TRBV20-1	.	TRBJ2-7	CSALDRYEQYF	TGCAGTGCCTTAGATCGTTACGAGCAGTACTTC
.	TRBV27	.	TRBJ2-3	CASLGTLTDTQYF	TGTGCCAGCCTGGGGACACTCACAGATACGCAGTATTTT
.	TRBV16	TRBD1	TRBJ2-7	CASSQGTGVYEQYF	TGTGCCAGCAGCCAAGGGACAGGGGTCTACGAGCAGTACTTC
.	TRBV27	TRBD2	TRBJ2-1	CASSLAYGGANNEQFF	TGTGCCAGCAGTTTGGCGTACGGGGGGGCGAACAATGAGCAGTTCTTC
.	TRBV29-1	TRBD2	TRBJ2-2	CSVEGSLAGEAGELFF	TGCAGCGTTGAAGGGAGCCTAGCGGGGGAGGCCGGGGAGCTGTTTTTT
.	TRBV28	TRBD1	TRBJ2-7	CASTPNPGQGFREQYF	TGTGCCAGCACCCCAAATCCGGGACAGGGGTTCCGCGAGCAGTACTTC
.	TRBV5-4	TRBD1	TRBJ1-5	CASSQSDRAGWESNQPQHF	TGTGCCAGCAGTCAATCGGACAGGGCCGGATGGGAGAGCAATCAGCCCCAGCATTTT
.	TRBV5-8	.	TRBJ1-2	CASSLDRDGGYTF	TGTGCCAGCAGCTTGGACAGGGACGGCGGCTACACCTTC
.	TRBV15	.	TRBJ2-3	CATSRRGEVTDTQYF	TGTGCCACCAGCCGCAGGGGAGAGGTGACAGATACGCAGTATTTT
.	TRBV18	.	TRBJ1-5	CASSPRGGGSNQPQHF	TGTGCCAGCTCACCACGCGGGGGCGGGAGCAATCAGCCCCAGCATTTT
.	TRBV11-2	TRBD2	TRBJ2-3	CASSLALGLAGADTQYF	TGTGCCAGCAGCTTAGCCCTGGGACTAGCGGGGGCAGATACGCAGTATTTT
.	TRBV5-4	TRBD1	TRBJ1-4	CASSSGQGEVCRLFF	TGTGCCAGCAGCTCCGGACAGGGTGAGGTTTGTCGACTGTTTTTT
.	TRBV7-3	TRBD2	TRBJ2-2	CASSPPGRGGTGELFF	TGTGCCAGCAGTCCACCTGGGCGGGGGGGCACCGGGGAGCTGTTTTTT
.	TRBV5-1	TRBD2	TRBJ2-5	CASSTGLGQETQYF	TGCGCCAGCAGCACAGGACTAGGACAAGAGACCCAGTACTTC
few	TRBV4-1	TRBD1	TRBJ1-2	CASSQGQGAGGYTF	TGCGCCAGCAGCCAGGGTCAGGGGGCGGGTGGCTACACCTTC
.	TRBV15	TRBD1	TRBJ2-5	CATSRDAGTGSSEQYF	TGTGCCACCAGCAGAGACGCCGGGACAGGGTCTTCGGAGCAGTACTTC
.	TRBV7-9	.	TRBJ2-4	CASSPRAKNIQYF	TGTGCCAGCAGCCCTAGGGCCAAAAACATTCAGTACTTC
.	TRBV5-1	.	TRBJ1-2	CASSLRQLLGGYTF	TGCGCCAGCAGCTTGCGACAGTTATTGGGTGGCTACACCTTC
.	TRBV10-2	TRBD2	TRBJ2-1	CASSAAGGSYNEQFF	TGCGCCAGCAGTGCAGCGGGGGGGTCCTACAATGAGCAGTTCTTC
few	TRBV5-6	TRBD2	TRBJ2-5	CASSLVASGGYLGTQYF	TGTGCCAGCAGCTTGGTGGCTAGCGGGGGGTATCTTGGGACCCAGTACTTC
.	TRBV7-8	TRBD2	TRBJ2-7	CASSLRASGGYEQYF	TGTGCCAGCAGCTTAAGAGCTAGCGGGGGTTACGAGCAGTACTTC
.	TRBV2	.	TRBJ1-5	CASSLNQPQHF	TGTGCCAGCAGCCTTAATCAGCCCCAGCATTTT
.	TRBV6-5	.	TRBJ1-2	CASRTTGTNYGYTF	TGTGCCAGCAGAACAACAGGAACTAACTATGGCTACACCTTC
.	TRBV5-1	TRBD1	TRBJ2-7	CASSLTTGTEHYEQYF	TGCGCCAGCAGCTTAACAACCGGGACAGAACACTACGAGCAGTACTTC
few	TRBV7-2	TRBD2	TRBJ2-5	CASSSYGGLQETQYF	TGTGCCAGCAGTTCCTACGGGGGGTTACAAGAGACCCAGTACTTC
.	TRBV4-2	TRBD2	TRBJ2-7	CASSSLGSGGTYEQYF	TGTGCCAGCAGCTCCCTGGGTAGCGGGGGGACCTACGAGCAGTACTTC
.	TRBV10-3	TRBD1	TRBJ1-6	CAISSDRGGYNSPLHF	TGTGCCATCAGTTCGGACAGGGGTGGCTATAATTCACCCCTCCACTTT